This TCR beta chain was profiled in a study of shared clonotypes between healthy human individuals. The J segment lost 6 bases and the V segment lost 1 base, leaving 10 bases of the junction unmatched. The germline V gene has CDR1 LGHNA and CDR2 YSLEER. This CDR3 spans 16 amino acids. The table came from immunoSEQ multiplex PCR; TCRdb's copy has only in-frame clones and leaves some out. The sample gives about 1 million clones, about 76% of which show up once; around 1.5% is in the top ten. This TCR was recovered from a man aged 18 to 29 in good health. The V and J genes are TRBV4-3 and TRBJ2-3; 7 bases fit TRBD2. Sequencing was performed on memory CD4+ T cells sorted from blood. The sample's subset: CD45RA-negative fraction. The CDR3 region has the DNA TGCGCCAGCAGCCAAGGGGGGAGGGCCGCCGGCGATACGCAGTATTTT. Protein product: CASSQGGRAAGDTQYF.